This T cell receptor (beta chain) was found in a study of blood T cell repertoires in COVID-19. Study in general: The origin of the acute and convalescent COVID-19 samples was the United States, Italy and Spain. T cells, B-cell-depleted T cells, or PBMCs provided the cDNA or gDNA that served as material.

Methods used by the authors: Nucleated cell number was recorded as an estimate derived from reference gene primer amplification. Sequencing was performed with immunoSEQ multiplex PCR; in TCRdb, only in-frame clones are kept and a portion is missing. V and J calls and clone size are those listed in that table; D and trimming were worked out from the DNA. The profile shows about 190,000 clones, around 83% of them singletons. CDR3 size: 14 residues. The J segment lost 4 bases and the V segment lost 5 bases, leaving 4 bases of the junction unmatched. Germline values: CDR1 PRHDT, CDR2 FYEKMQ (reference sequence).

The sequenced sample consisted of peripheral blood. The TCR comes from a woman between 25 and 40 years old with active or convalescent COVID-19. The chain employs TRBV13 and TRBJ1-4; 7 nucleotides match TRBD1. The CDR3 region has the DNA TGTGCCAGCAGCCCGGGACAGCTTAATGAAAAACTGTTTTTT. This sequence encodes CASSPGQLNEKLFF.